Listed here are 26 T cell receptor beta chains from one sample, sequenced in a study of blood T cell repertoires in COVID-19. Repertoires were generated with immunoSEQ multiplex PCR, while TCRdb's copy carries only in-frame clones and drops some. The sample yields around 50,000 clones, approximately 80% seen once. Sample: peripheral blood. These receptors were taken from a human donor with active or convalescent COVID-19. The donor label of this sample is uncertain.

The chain links TRBV7-2 to TRBJ2-7, with 8 bases lining up with TRBD2. CDR3 length: 14 residues. Looked up from germline, CDR1 is SGHTA and CDR2 is FQGNSA. Unmatched junction bases numbered 3, after V lost 5 bases and J lost 0 bases. CDR3 sequence: CASSPGGDSYEQYF. The DNA for the CDR3 is TGTGCCAGCAGCCCGGGAGGGGACTCCTACGAGCAGTACTTC.

This rearrangement joins TRBV19 to TRBJ1-1, with 7 bases fitting TRBD1. The germline V gene encodes CDR1 LNHDA and CDR2 SQIVND (reference sequence). The ends lost 4 bases at V and 3 bases at J; junction bases unmatched: 5. The CDR3 is made up of 14 amino acids. The DNA for the CDR3 is TGTGCCAGTAGTACGAATACAGGGGACACTGAAGCTTTCTTT. This sequence encodes CASSTNTGDTEAFF.

The chain is built from TRBV27 and TRBJ1-1, with no clear D. The CDR3 extends over 13 amino acids. CDR1 is MNHEY and CDR2 is SMNVEV in the germline V gene (reference sequence). Between the trimmed V and J ends, which lost 2 bases and 6 bases, there was a span of 10 bases. The CDR3 reads CASSLMGQPEAFF. The CDR3 nucleotides read TGTGCCAGCAGTTTAATGGGCCAACCTGAAGCTTTCTTT.

This clone was found a few times. The rearrangement joins TRBV5-1 to TRBJ2-1, with D unresolved. CDR3 length: 18 amino acids. Trimming took off 0 bases at V and 0 bases at J, with 16 bases between the two ends. Germline values: CDR1 SGHRS, CDR2 YFSETQ. CDR3 protein: CASSLGFRLGNSYNEQFF. CDR3 sequence (DNA): TGCGCCAGCAGCTTGGGCTTTAGGCTGGGCAACTCCTACAATGAGCAGTTCTTC.

The rearrangement links TRBV7-2 to TRBJ2-1, with 10 positions matching TRBD2. V trimming: 1 base; J trimming: 9 bases; junction bases outside the gene matches: 12. Germline loops: CDR1 SGHTA, CDR2 FQGNSA. The CDR3 runs 17 residues. CDR3 in amino acids: CASSLGSQGLAGVEQFF. CDR3 coding DNA: TGTGCCAGCAGCTTAGGGTCCCAGGGGCTAGCGGGAGTTGAGCAGTTCTTC.

CDR3 bases: TGTGCCAGCAGCTTAGACGGGGACAGGTCGGGAGAAAAACTGTTTTTT. Translation gives CASSLDGDRSGEKLFF. The V call is TRBV7-9, the J call TRBJ1-4; 8 bases are a match to TRBD1. The ends lost 1 base at V and 8 bases at J; junction bases unmatched: 9. This CDR3 contains 16 residues. Germline V lookup: CDR1 SEHNR, CDR2 FQNEAQ (reference sequence).

The chain is built from TRBV7-9 and TRBJ1-2, with D hard to call. Trimming cost V 1 base and J 2 bases, with 8 bases left between them. Looked up from germline, CDR1 is SEHNR and CDR2 is FQNEAQ (reference sequence). This CDR3 is 14 amino acids long. As DNA, the CDR3 is TGTGCCAGCAGCTTAGGGCCGTTAAACTATGGCTACACCTTC. It specifies CASSLGPLNYGYTF.

This clone was found a few times. This sequence joins TRBV7-2 and TRBJ1-1; 9 bases line up with TRBD1. V shed 10 bases and J 5 bases; nucleotides not matched to a gene: 14. This CDR3 region has 15 residues. Germline CDR1 and CDR2: SGHTA and FQGNSA. For the CDR3, the DNA is TGTGCCACCAAGTCCGGGACAGGGTGGGAAACTGAAGCTTTCTTT. This translates into CATKSGTGWETEAFF.

This sequence joins TRBV24-1 and TRBJ2-2, with 10 bases matching TRBD1. There are 12 residues in the CDR3. With 7 bases clipped from V and 17 bases from J, the junction kept 9 bases outside the gene matches. Germline CDR1 reads KGHDR; CDR2 reads SFDVKD. The CDR3 reads CATSPGQGTPFF. The CDR3 nucleotides are TGTGCCACCAGCCCGGGACAGGGGACCCCCTTTTTT.

The V call is TRBV25-1, the J call TRBJ2-7; TRBD2 agrees at 8 bases. Germline V CDR1 and CDR2: MGHDK, SYGVNS. V lost 5 bases to trimming and J lost 2 bases; unmatched junction nucleotides: 11. CDR3 size: 16 residues. CDR3 sequence reads: CASSHRPSGLAYEQYF. The CDR3 DNA is TGTGCCAGCAGTCATCGCCCTAGCGGGTTAGCCTACGAGCAGTACTTC.

The V call is TRBV5-6, the J call TRBJ2-5, with D tentatively TRBD2 (5 bases). The CDR3 extends over 14 amino acids. V was cut by 0 bases and J by 11 bases, with 17 bases left in between. From germline, CDR1 is SGHDT and CDR2 YYEEEE. CDR3 amino acids: CASSLALMSGPQYF. As DNA, the CDR3 is TGTGCCAGCAGCTTGGCCCTAATGAGCGGCCCGCAGTACTTC.

This sequence joins TRBV7-8 and TRBJ1-1; a possible D gene is TRBD1 (5 bases). The CDR3 loop spans 13 amino acids. The germline gives CDR1 SGHVS, CDR2 FQNEAQ. V lost 2 bases and J lost 11, with 15 bases in between. CDR3 DNA sequence: TGTGCCAGCAGCTTATCAGGGTCGAGGTACGCTTTCTTT. It translates to CASSLSGSRYAFF.

The chain has TRBV6-2 or TRBV6-3 and TRBJ1-3; no reliable D call. Germline CDR1 MNHEY, CDR2 SVGEGT. This CDR3 is built from 18 residues. Between the trimmed V and J ends, which lost 3 bases and 2 bases, there was a span of 20 bases. CDR3 DNA sequence: TGTGCCAGCAGTTATTTGCTCATACGGCGCAGCGCTGGAAACACCATATATTTT. Protein sequence: CASSYLLIRRSAGNTIYF.

This rearrangement joins TRBV7-2 to TRBJ1-2; D is unclear. The germline gives CDR1 SGHTA, CDR2 FQGNSA. The V gene lost 5 bases and the J gene lost 4 bases, with 14 bases spanning the gap. The CDR3 loop spans 14 amino acids. The CDR3 sequence: CASSPPSPGYGYTF. Written as DNA, the CDR3 is TGTGCCAGCAGCCCCCCTTCGCCGGGCTATGGCTACACCTTC. The full variable domain, with the rest looked up from reference TRBV7-2 and TRBJ1-2, is GAGVSQSPSNKVTEKGKDVELRCDPISGHTALYWYRQSLGQGLEFLIYFQGNSAPDKSGLPSDRFSAERTGGSVSTLTIQRTQQEDSAVYLCASSPPSPGYGYTFGSGTRLTVV.

The chain couples TRBV29-1 to TRBJ1-2; no reliable D call. V was cut by 3 bases and J by 2 bases, with 10 bases left in between. CDR1 is SQVTM, CDR2 ANQGSEA, per germline. The CDR3 length is 13 residues. This CDR3 is CSVEGGENYGYTF. CDR3 in DNA: TGCAGCGTTGAGGGTGGGGAGAACTATGGCTACACCTTC.

The chain couples TRBV11-2 to TRBJ1-2, with 10 bases identical to TRBD1. CDR1 and CDR2 (germline): SGHAT, FQNNGV. The V segment lost 5 bases and the J segment 4 bases; nucleotides outside the gene matches: 7. The CDR3 covers 15 residues. CDR3 amino acids: CASSLGQGGGYGYTF. CDR3 DNA: TGTGCCAGCAGCCTCGGACAGGGGGGAGGCTATGGCTACACCTTC.

The V call is TRBV6-5, the J call TRBJ1-5; D gene uncertain. Germline CDR1 is MNHEY and CDR2 is SVGAGI. CDR3 length: 14 amino acids. With 8 bases removed from V and 4 bases from J, the gap between germline ends came to 15 bases. The CDR3 spells CASGRSGDNQPQHF. The DNA for the CDR3 is TGTGCCAGCGGTCGTTCGGGTGATAATCAGCCCCAGCATTTT.

The gene calls are TRBV2 and TRBJ2-1, with unresolved D. CDR1 is SNHLY, CDR2 FYNNEI, per germline. CDR3 size: 16 residues. Trimming stripped 8 bases from V and 2 bases from J, with 19 bases between. The CDR3 region has the DNA TGTGCCAGCCCCCCAGAGTCGACATCCGCCTACAATGAGCAGTTCTTC. Encoded protein: CASPPESTSAYNEQFF.

The V and J genes are TRBV11-2 and TRBJ1-1; D is possibly TRBD1 (6 bases). The CDR3 sequence is 15 residues long. V lost 3 bases to trimming and J lost 4 bases, with 15 bases between them. Germline loops: CDR1 SGHAT, CDR2 FQNNGV. The CDR3: CASSFLRGGGTEAFF. As DNA, the CDR3 is TGTGCCAGCAGCTTCCTTAGGGGAGGGGGCACTGAAGCTTTCTTT.

V gene TRBV2 combines with J gene TRBJ2-7; 12 bases are a match to TRBD2. CDR1 and CDR2 from the germline V gene are SNHLY and FYNNEI. V was clipped by 8 bases and J by 5 bases; unmatched bases: 7. CDR3 length: 14 residues. The CDR3 region is CASGRLAGDHEQYF. The CDR3 DNA follows: TGTGCCAGCGGGAGACTAGCGGGAGACCACGAGCAGTACTTC.

The DNA of the CDR3 is TGCAGTGCTAGTCCAAACTCTGGAAACACCATATATTTT. It yields the protein CSASPNSGNTIYF. The rearrangement uses TRBV20-1 and TRBJ1-3; D not resolved. Germline V CDR1 and CDR2: DFQATT, SNEGSKA (reference sequence). V lost 3 bases and J lost 0, with 6 bases in between. CDR3 size: 13 residues.

The chain employs TRBV7-2 and TRBJ1-6; 7 bases match TRBD1. The germline V gene has CDR1 SGHTA and CDR2 FQGNSA. Trimming at V came to 5 bases and at J to 7 bases, leaving 14 bases not matched to a gene. The CDR3 loop spans 17 amino acids. The CDR3 here is CASSQSPDRNGNSPLHF. For the CDR3, the DNA is TGTGCCAGCAGCCAAAGCCCGGACAGGAACGGGAATTCACCCCTCCACTTT.

This sequence joins TRBV5-1 and TRBJ2-3, with a weak D call TRBD2 (5 bases). Germline V CDR1 and CDR2: SGHRS, YFSETQ. The CDR3 spans 15 residues. V shed 4 bases and J shed 4 bases, with 16 bases lying between them. CDR3 nucleotides: TGCGCCAGCAGCCGGAGGACTGGCGGCGCAGATACGCAGTATTTT. Translated, it gives CASSRRTGGADTQYF.

This clone was seen a few times. This chain uses TRBV24-1 with TRBJ2-2; D is perhaps TRBD1 (5 bases). This CDR3 is built from 15 residues. The germline V and J ends were trimmed by 3 bases and 2 bases, with 9 bases remaining between them. Germline CDR1 is KGHDR and CDR2 is SFDVKD. The CDR3: CATSDPTVNTGELFF. Here the CDR3 DNA reads TGTGCCACCAGTGATCCGACAGTAAACACCGGGGAGCTGTTTTTT.

The chain combines TRBV6-5 with TRBJ2-7; D is possibly TRBD2 (5 bases). The length of the CDR3 is 13 residues. Trimming removed 4 bases from V and 0 bases from J, with 7 bases in between. From germline, CDR1 is MNHEY and CDR2 SVGAGI. CDR3 coding DNA: TGTGCCAGCAGTTCTAGCTTCTCCTACGAGCAGTACTTC. It codes for CASSSSFSYEQYF.

The sample holds a few counts of this clone. The chain joins TRBV9 to TRBJ1-4; TRBD1 agrees at 7 bases. The CDR3 has 13 amino acids. V lost 0 bases and J lost 12; bases outside the gene matches: 5. Germline V gene lookup returns CDR1 SGDLS and CDR2 YYNGEE. This CDR3 reads CASSVGRQGELFF. The CDR3 nucleotides are TGTGCCAGCAGCGTAGGGCGCCAGGGGGAACTGTTTTTT.